The 19 T cell receptor beta chains reported below all come from one sample, sequenced in a study of regulatory T cells in long-lasting Graves disease. Documented time point: newly diagnosed GD, antithyroid drugs for less than 3 months. PBMC-extracted RNA yielded the TCR library. TCR beta libraries were built with iRepertoire HTBI primers and Arm-PCR of CDR3 regions. TCRdb reprocessed the multiplex PCR reads with MiXCR, giving one entry per CDR3 protein. The sample yields hundreds of thousands of distinct CDR3 sequences, 15% to 20% seen once. This sample also belongs to another study, concerning T cells in Graves' hyperthyroidism and ophthalmopathy.

The specimen comprised peripheral blood mononuclear cells (PBMCs), sampled at new diagnosis, from a patient treated with antithyroid drugs. These receptors all come from a woman aged 25 to 39 with Graves disease.

The chain uses TRBV6-1 and TRBJ1-2; 10 bases map to TRBD1. CDR3 size: 15 residues. V gave up 6 bases and J gave up 3 bases; unmatched junction bases: 7. Germline CDR1 MNHNS, CDR2 SASEGT. The CDR3 region is CASSQTGGADYGYTF. The CDR3 DNA is TGTGCCAGCAGCCAGACAGGGGGCGCCGACTATGGCTACACCTTC.

The chain couples TRBV19 to TRBJ2-4, with 13 bases identical to TRBD2. The J segment lost 1 base and the V segment lost 6 bases, leaving 6 bases of the junction unmatched. This CDR3 comprises 17 residues. Germline loops: CDR1 LNHDA, CDR2 SQIVND (reference sequence). Here the CDR3 reads CASSPETSGRAKNIQYF. The CDR3, as DNA: TGTGCCAGTAGCCCCGAGACTAGCGGGAGGGCCAAAAACATTCAGTACTTC.

This clonotype was recorded many times. V is TRBV11-2 and J is TRBJ1-2; 7 bases match TRBD1. With 5 bases clipped from V and 4 bases from J, the junction kept 7 bases outside the gene matches. CDR3 length: 14 amino acids. Germline values: CDR1 SGHAT, CDR2 FQNNGV. CDR3 DNA sequence: TGTGCCAGCAGCCGCGGGACAGCGATCTATGGCTACACCTTC. Translation: CASSRGTAIYGYTF.

J is TRBJ2-2 and V is TRBV19; 9 bases agree with TRBD2. The CDR3 spans 19 residues. The germline gives CDR1 LNHDA, CDR2 SQIVND (reference sequence). V shed 6 bases, J shed 1 base, and the junction held 15 bases outside the gene matches. The DNA of the CDR3 is TGTGCCAGTAGCATCGGACTAGCGACTACCGAAATGAACACCGGGGAGCTGTTTTTT. This codes for CASSIGLATTEMNTGELFF.

This clonotype was counted at least ten times. The CDR3 protein is CASKETVEAFF. The CDR3 coding sequence is TGTGCCAGCAAGGAAACGGTGGAAGCTTTCTTT. This chain joins TRBV28 and TRBJ1-1; D gene ambiguous. This CDR3 is built from 11 residues. Germline V lookup: CDR1 MDHEN, CDR2 SYDVKM. Trimming stripped 7 bases from V and 8 bases from J, with 11 bases between.

There are many counts of this clonotype. The chain links TRBV6-1 to TRBJ2-1; no clear D. The CDR3 totals 14 residues. V lost 7 bases and J 10 bases, leaving 20 bases between the germline ends. The germline CDR1 and CDR2 sequences are MNHNS and SASEGT. The chain's CDR3 is CASKANLKAGEQFF. The CDR3 bases are TGTGCCAGCAAGGCGAACTTAAAGGCCGGCGAGCAGTTCTTC.

Ten or more counts support this clonotype. The gene calls are TRBV12-3 or TRBV12-4 and TRBJ2-3, with 12 bases fitting TRBD2. The junction had 15 bases not matched to a gene; V was cut back by 5 bases and J by 6 bases. The CDR3 has 18 residues. CDR3 DNA sequence: TGTGCCAGCAGTACCGAGACTAGCGGGGGAGCTAATGCCGATACGCAGTATTTT. Translated: CASSTETSGGANADTQYF.

For this clonotype: This may be a read error: a much more frequent sequence differs by one nucleotide. This chain connects TRBV6-5 to TRBJ1-1; 7 bases align to TRBD1. The germline V gene encodes CDR1 MNHEY and CDR2 SVGAGI. CDR3 length: 13 amino acids. Trimming took 6 bases from V and 8 from J; bases not matched to a gene: 9. The CDR3 is CASRYRGLEEAFF. DNA of the CDR3: TGTGCCAGCAGATACAGGGGCCTCGAGGAAGCTTTCTTT.

This clonotype was seen at least ten times. The chain links TRBV7-9 to TRBJ1-4; D unresolved. The CDR3 runs 16 residues. Trimming pared 1 base from V and 3 bases from J, leaving 12 bases between. Per germline, CDR1 SEHNR and CDR2 FQNEAQ (reference sequence). In nucleotides, the CDR3 is TGTGCCAGCAGCTTAGGACTCACTGGAGCTAATGAAAAACTGTTTTTT. Amino acid sequence: CASSLGLTGANEKLFF.

This clonotype was recorded many times. This chain joins TRBV7-2 and TRBJ1-2; D unresolved. This CDR3 is 14 amino acids long. Germline V gene data show CDR1 as SGHTA and CDR2 as FQGNSA. The V end lost 1 base, the J end lost 8 bases, and 14 bases lay between the germline ends. The CDR3: CASSLGIYQNGYTF. The CDR3 region has the DNA TGTGCCAGCAGCTTAGGGATCTATCAGAACGGCTACACCTTC.

This clonotype was detected many times. CDR3 region: CASSEGGRGAYQPQHF. The DNA of the CDR3 is TGTGCCAGCAGTGAAGGGGGTAGGGGCGCTTATCAGCCCCAGCATTTT. The chain employs TRBV6-1 and TRBJ1-5, with D perhaps TRBD1 (5 bases). The CDR3 has 16 amino acids. Trimming shortened V by 1 base and J by 5 bases, and 15 bases separated the two germline ends. Germline assignment: CDR1 MNHNS and CDR2 SASEGT.

This clonotype showed up many times. The chain couples TRBV3-1 to TRBJ2-7; D ambiguous. Germline V gene sequence: CDR1 LGHDT, CDR2 YNNKEL (reference sequence). This CDR3 has 13 amino acids. V was trimmed by 4 bases and J by 5 bases, leaving 12 bases between them. The CDR3 sequence: CASSLYSGHEQYF. The CDR3 DNA reads as TGTGCCAGCAGCCTCTATTCAGGCCACGAGCAGTACTTC.

The table lists this clonotype with many counts. This chain links TRBV29-1 with TRBJ2-1; D tentatively fits TRBD1 or TRBD2 (5 bases each). CDR1 and CDR2 from the germline V gene are SQVTM and ANQGSEA. The CDR3 length is 13 residues. V lost 3 bases to trimming and J lost 6 bases, with 12 bases between them. This CDR3 reads CSVEGPSGNEQFF. The DNA of the CDR3 is TGCAGCGTTGAGGGACCCTCTGGCAATGAGCAGTTCTTC.

For this clonotype: This likely comes from a read error, as the CDR3 has no conserved phenylalanine or tryptophan at its end. The V gene is TRBV12-3 or TRBV12-4, the J gene TRBJ2-7, with D maybe TRBD2 (6 bases). V lost 2 bases to trimming and J lost 7 bases, with 15 bases between them. The CDR3 is made up of 14 amino acids. DNA of the CDR3: TGTGCCAGCAGTTTAAGGGGACTCCGAGGGGAGCAGTACCTC. It specifies CASSLRGLRGEQYL.

This clonotype was observed many times. The genes are TRBV5-1 and TRBJ1-1, with TRBD1 matching 8 bases. CDR3 length equals 15 residues. Per germline, CDR1 SGHRS and CDR2 YFSETQ. After removal of 0 bases from V and 3 bases from J, the junction contained 4 bases not matched to a gene. The CDR3 reads CASSLEGQGHTEAFF. CDR3 sequence (DNA): TGCGCCAGCAGCTTGGAAGGACAGGGCCACACTGAAGCTTTCTTT.

The chain joins TRBV20-1 to TRBJ2-3; no reliable D call. The V end was cut by 3 bases, the J end by 5 bases, with 9 bases between. The germline V gene has CDR1 DFQATT and CDR2 SNEGSKA (reference sequence). The CDR3 runs 12 residues. CDR3 residues: CSASPGQDTQYF. CDR3 sequence (DNA): TGCAGTGCTAGCCCTGGGCAAGATACGCAGTATTTT.

This clonotype was detected ten times or more. Germline is not matched at one junction end, which may reflect a read error. The chain is built from TRBV28 and TRBJ1-1, with no clear D. This CDR3 is 12 amino acids long. CDR1 is MDHEN and CDR2 is SYDVKM in the germline V gene. DNA of the CDR3: TGTGTGACCTCCCAGCCCGCCCTGCAAGTGATCTTT. Translated: CVTSQPALQVIF. The variable domain in full, completed from reference TRBV28 and TRBJ1-1, reads DVKVTQSSRYLVKRTGEKVFLECVQDMDHENMFWYRQDPGLGLRLIYFSYDVKMKEKGDIPEGYSVSREKKERFSLILESASTNQTSMYLCVTSQPALQVIFGQGTRLTVV.

This clonotype was counted only a few times. The J gene is TRBJ2-1, the V gene TRBV15; the match to TRBD2 covers 7 bases. Germline V lookup: CDR1 LNHNV, CDR2 YYDKDF (reference sequence). The CDR3 totals 14 residues. Trimming cost V 4 bases and J 7 bases; bases outside gene matches: 7. The CDR3 is CATSTGGYFNEQFF. CDR3 coding DNA: TGTGCCACCAGCACGGGGGGTTATTTTAATGAGCAGTTCTTC.

This clonotype was detected ten times or more. V gene TRBV28 combines with J gene TRBJ1-1; the match to TRBD1 covers 9 bases. Per germline, CDR1 MDHEN and CDR2 SYDVKM. With V trimmed by 5 bases and J by 6 bases, 7 bases remained unmatched. This CDR3 is built from 14 residues. DNA for the CDR3: TGTGCCAGCAGTCTCCGGACAGGGGTCGCTGAAGCTTTCTTT. Amino acid sequence: CASSLRTGVAEAFF.